The 20 T cell receptor beta chains given below trace back to one sample, sequenced in a study of blood T cell repertoires in COVID-19. The protocol was immunoSEQ multiplex PCR, while the TCRdb copy is restricted to in-frame clones and leaves out a portion. The repertoire consists of roughly 150,000 clones, with about 90% occurring once and the leading ten covering approximately 9.9%. Sequenced input: peripheral blood. The source is an elderly woman with acute or convalescent COVID-19.

This clone was seen just once. The J gene is TRBJ1-1, the V gene TRBV11-2, with no clear D. The CDR3 contains 13 residues. From germline, CDR1 is SGHAT and CDR2 FQNNGV. Trimming shortened V by 2 bases and J by 0 bases, and 4 bases separated the two germline ends. CDR3 protein: CASSLYLNTEAFF. The CDR3 DNA is TGTGCCAGCAGCTTATATCTGAACACTGAAGCTTTCTTT.

The chain has TRBV19 and TRBJ1-4; D possibly corresponds to TRBD1 (5 bases). This CDR3 region has 13 residues. Germline CDR1 and CDR2: LNHDA and SQIVND (reference sequence). V was trimmed by 10 bases and J by 5 bases, leaving 14 bases between them. CDR3 sequence: CATCPQGNEKLFF. CDR3 sequence (DNA): TGTGCCACCTGTCCCCAGGGAAATGAAAAACTGTTTTTT.

The chain is built from TRBV7-3 and TRBJ2-1, with 9 bases fitting TRBD1. The germline gives CDR1 SGHTA, CDR2 FQGTGA. CDR3 length: 15 residues. V gave up 1 base and J gave up 8 bases; unmatched junction bases: 6. This chain's CDR3 is CASSLRGTGLDEQFF. CDR3 nucleotides: TGTGCCAGCAGCTTAAGAGGGACAGGGCTCGATGAGCAGTTCTTC.

V usage is TRBV7-2 and J usage is TRBJ1-1; no clear D. V lost 1 base to trimming and J lost 3 bases, with 9 bases between them. CDR3 length: 14 residues. Germline lookup yields CDR1 SGHTA and CDR2 FQGNSA. CDR3: CASSLVTRDTEAFF. CDR3 DNA sequence: TGTGCCAGCAGCTTAGTCACTCGGGACACTGAAGCTTTCTTT.

This clone was detected only a few times. This rearrangement joins TRBV19 to TRBJ1-5; the D is unclear. This CDR3 comprises 13 residues. In germline, CDR1 is LNHDA, CDR2 SQIVND (reference sequence). V shed 3 bases and J shed 5 bases, with 8 bases lying between them. CDR3 sequence: CASSILEDQPQHF. CDR3 DNA sequence: TGTGCCAGTAGTATTCTGGAGGATCAGCCCCAGCATTTT.

The chain carries TRBV5-5 and TRBJ2-7; D is ambiguous. Germline CDR1 is SGHKS and CDR2 is YYEKEE (reference sequence). Trimming left V 5 bases short and J 3 bases short, with 15 bases between. This CDR3 spans 14 amino acids. The CDR3 reads CASSTEPQRYEQYF. The CDR3 nucleotides read TGTGCCAGCAGTACCGAGCCTCAACGCTACGAGCAGTACTTC.

This sequence joins TRBV7-2 and TRBJ1-1; no clear D. CDR1 and CDR2 from the germline V gene are SGHTA and FQGNSA. This CDR3 has 16 residues. V lost 2 bases and J lost 1, with 14 bases in between. In nucleotides, the CDR3 is TGTGCCAGCAGCTTAAGGCGATCAGGTTCGAACACTGAAGCTTTCTTT. Protein sequence: CASSLRRSGSNTEAFF.

The V call is TRBV5-5, the J call TRBJ2-7; possible D gene TRBD1, 6 bases. This CDR3 region has 16 residues. The germline gives CDR1 SGHKS, CDR2 YYEKEE (reference sequence). V shed 0 bases and J shed 3 bases, with 16 bases lying between them. DNA of the CDR3: TGTGCCAGCAGCTTGGCGGCAGGGGCTGCCAACTACGAGCAGTACTTC. Its translation: CASSLAAGAANYEQYF.

The chain links TRBV12-3 or TRBV12-4 to TRBJ1-2; 8 bases line up with TRBD1. This CDR3 is 13 amino acids long. The trim removed 4 bases at V and 5 bases at J, leaving 3 bases unmatched. This chain's CDR3 is CASSWTGNYGYTF. Here the CDR3 DNA reads TGTGCCAGCAGTTGGACAGGGAATTATGGCTACACCTTC.

Details on this clone: At one boundary the junction diverges from the germline segment, which might be a read error. This rearrangement joins TRBV7-7 to TRBJ2-3; 10 bases are a match to TRBD1. The CDR3 is made up of 15 amino acids. Per germline, CDR1 SSHAT and CDR2 FNYEAQ (reference sequence). The CDR3 loop reads CASSSGTGDTDTQYF. The CDR3 DNA follows: TGTGCTAGCAGCTCAGGGACAGGGGACACAGATACGCAGTATTTT.

The gene calls are TRBV7-8 and TRBJ1-6; D is uncertain. Per germline, CDR1 SGHVS and CDR2 FQNEAQ. Trimming pared 2 bases from V and 15 bases from J, leaving 14 bases between. The CDR3 runs 13 residues. CDR3 in amino acids: CASSLLLRRVLHF. The CDR3 DNA follows: TGTGCCAGCAGCTTACTGCTCCGGAGGGTCCTCCACTTT.

The chain is built from TRBV29-1 and TRBJ2-3; tentative D call: TRBD1 (6 bases). The CDR3 is made up of 12 amino acids. From germline, CDR1 is SQVTM and CDR2 ANQGSEA. The ends were cut back, 7 bases at V and 5 bases at J, with 13 bases in the middle. The CDR3 reads CSALRGRDTQYF. CDR3 nucleotide sequence: TGCAGCGCCCTCAGGGGACGAGATACGCAGTATTTT.

The chain is built from TRBV7-8 and TRBJ2-2; a weak D match, TRBD1 (6 bases). Trimming removed 5 bases at V and 5 bases at J, with 15 bases between. This CDR3 contains 15 residues. Germline lookup yields CDR1 SGHVS and CDR2 FQNEAQ. The CDR3, as DNA: TGTGCCAGCAGCCCACAGGGCGCGGTGACCGGGGAGCTGTTTTTT. Residues: CASSPQGAVTGELFF.

The rearrangement joins TRBV14 to TRBJ2-7; D is unresolved. V gave up 3 bases and J gave up 6 bases, with 12 bases separating them. In germline, CDR1 is SGHDN, CDR2 FVKESK. The CDR3 is 13 amino acids. This CDR3 reads CASSHRYSGEQYF. The CDR3 DNA reads TGTGCCAGCAGCCACCGATATTCAGGCGAGCAGTACTTC.

Details on this clone: This sample also contains other DNA sequences that code for the same CDR3. The J gene is TRBJ1-1, the V gene TRBV5-1, with 7 nucleotides matching TRBD1. This CDR3 has 14 residues. Germline V gene data show CDR1 as SGHRS and CDR2 as YFSETQ. V lost 4 bases and J lost 1; bases outside the gene matches: 4. CDR3 sequence reads: CASSSQGGNTEAFF. The CDR3 region has the DNA TGCGCCAGCAGCAGCCAGGGGGGGAACACTGAAGCTTTCTTT.

CDR3 protein: CSGSGTAREKLFF. The DNA of the CDR3 is TGCAGCGGTAGCGGGACGGCCCGTGAAAAACTGTTTTTT. The V call is TRBV29-1, the J call TRBJ1-4; possibly TRBD1 for D (5 bases). The CDR3 length is 13 residues. Trimming cost V 7 bases and J 7 bases, with 16 bases left between them. Germline V gene sequence: CDR1 SQVTM, CDR2 ANQGSEA.

On this clone itself: The same CDR3 can be traced to other DNA sequences in this sample. This sequence joins TRBV6-5 and TRBJ1-1, with D possibly TRBD1 on 5 matching bases. V dropped 2 bases and J dropped 6 bases, with 7 bases sitting between them. CDR1 MNHEY and CDR2 SVGAGI come from the germline V gene. This CDR3 spans 12 amino acids. This chain's CDR3 is CASSYRGAEAFF. CDR3 nucleotide sequence: TGTGCCAGCAGTTACAGGGGTGCTGAAGCTTTCTTT.

The chain recombines TRBV12-5 with TRBJ1-1, with D hard to call. The V end was cut by 7 bases, the J end by 0 bases, with 12 bases between. The CDR3 has 14 amino acids. The V gene's germline CDR1 is LGHNT and CDR2 FRNRAP. The CDR3 nucleotides read TGTGCTAGTGCCCCCCCCCACATGAACACTGAAGCTTTCTTT. This sequence encodes CASAPPHMNTEAFF.

The gene calls are TRBV3-1 (or the pseudogene TRBV3-2) and TRBJ1-2; TRBD1 agrees at 7 bases. Germline lookup yields CDR1 LGHDT and CDR2 YNNKEL (reference sequence). The CDR3 extends over 13 amino acids. V was pared by 3 bases and J by 4 bases, with 2 bases of the junction left unmatched. CDR3 loop: CASSQAGGYGYTF. The CDR3 nucleotides read TGTGCCAGCAGCCAGGCAGGGGGCTATGGCTACACCTTC.

The chain links TRBV9 to TRBJ1-1; no reliable D call. The CDR3 has 13 amino acids. Trimming removed 0 bases from V and 4 bases from J, with 7 bases in between. Per germline, CDR1 SGDLS and CDR2 YYNGEE. In DNA form, the CDR3 reads TGTGCCAGCAGCGTAGAGCGGTTCACTGAAGCTTTCTTT. Encoded protein: CASSVERFTEAFF. Combining the CDR3 with reference TRBV9 and TRBJ1-1 gives the whole variable domain DSGVTQTPKHLITATGQRVTLRCSPRSGDLSVYWYQQSLDQGLQFLIQYYNGEERAKGNILERFSAQQFPDLHSELNLSSLELGDSALYFCASSVERFTEAFFGQGTRLTVV.